Reported below is one TCR beta chain. Its antigen is unknown. The data were taken from a study of vaccination effects on CD4 cells after COVID-19. With the ViraFEST assay, the study expanded antigen-specific CD4+ T cells using viral peptide pools, then sequenced them. Around day 10 of culture, CD4+ T cells were separated out. Cultures of approximately 2.1 million PBMC per well contained around 10 IU/ml IL-2 plus 10 ug/ml peptides. This table comes from immunoSEQ multiplex PCR, and its TCRdb copy is limited to in-frame clones, with some not included. This sample has around 12,000 clones, with about 74% found just once. CDR3 length: 12 amino acids. The V gene end was trimmed by 5 bases and the J gene end by 4 bases; junction bases not matched to a gene: 4. Germline V lookup: CDR1 SQVTM, CDR2 ANQGSEA.

Sequenced material: CD4+ T cells from PBMCs cultured with HCoV-229E spike peptides, taken before COVID-19 vaccination. The source of this sequence is a human donor who received a COVID-19 vaccine. The chain uses TRBV29-1 and TRBJ1-1; 7 bases agree with TRBD1. CDR3 amino acids: CSVYRGATEAFF. DNA of the CDR3: TGCAGCGTTTACAGGGGAGCCACTGAAGCTTTCTTT.